This T cell receptor (beta chain) was sequenced for a study of identical twins. In this sample, this clonotype turned up many times. Its antigen is not identified. One entry per CDR3 protein results from TCRdb running MiXCR on the 5' RACE reads. The table lists 700,000 to 950,000 distinct CDR3 sequences, approximately 13% of them singletons. Whole-study results and caveats: Researchers reported excess low generation probability among twin-shared out-of-frame alpha sequences. For out-of-frame beta sequences, excess twin sharing was weaker. Cord blood's abundant beta clonotypes had fewer insertions, unlike memory repertoires.

These data were likewise used in another study, on yellow fever vaccine responses in identical twins. Per that paper: The authors reported partly convergent, partly personalized vaccine responses in identical twins.

Sequences were obtained from PBMCs. The origin of this receptor is a woman under 30 in good health.

This CDR3 is CASSLEGTSGVSYNEQFF. The CDR3 DNA follows: TGTGCCAGCAGCTTAGAGGGGACTAGCGGGGTTTCCTACAATGAGCAGTTCTTC. The gene calls are TRBV7-8 and TRBJ2-1; TRBD2 agrees at 13 bases. V lost 1 base and J lost 1; bases outside the gene matches: 4. The CDR3 spans 18 residues. The germline V gene encodes CDR1 SGHVS and CDR2 FQNEAQ.